A single sample gave rise to the 15 T cell receptor beta chains below, sequenced in a study of blood T cell repertoires in COVID-19. TCRdb's copy holds only in-frame clones and misses some; the assay was immunoSEQ multiplex PCR. The data show 150,000 to 200,000 clones, around 90% seen once. The sequenced sample was peripheral blood. These receptors were taken from a human donor in a cohort sampled during active COVID-19.

J is TRBJ1-1 and V is TRBV19, with TRBD1 matching 8 bases. The V segment lost 8 bases and the J segment 4 bases; nucleotides outside the gene matches: 6. Germline-derived CDR1 and CDR2 are LNHDA and SQIVND (reference sequence). The CDR3 runs to 13 residues. Here the CDR3 reads CASSGQGGTEAFF. In DNA form, the CDR3 reads TGTGCCAGTTCCGGACAGGGTGGCACTGAAGCTTTCTTT.

The rearrangement links TRBV9 to TRBJ2-1, with 8 bases identical to TRBD1. Trimming cost V 0 bases and J 7 bases; bases outside gene matches: 15. Germline loops: CDR1 SGDLS, CDR2 YYNGEE. The CDR3 extends over 18 amino acids. CDR3 nucleotides: TGTGCCAGCAGCGTAGTAGGATCAGGGGGCATATCGGGTAATGAGCAGTTCTTC. Amino acid sequence: CASSVVGSGGISGNEQFF.

The chain has TRBV19 and TRBJ1-2; 10 nucleotides align to TRBD1. Germline assignment: CDR1 LNHDA and CDR2 SQIVND (reference sequence). V lost 8 bases and J lost 6; bases outside the gene matches: 6. This CDR3 is built from 13 residues. The CDR3 loop reads CASHQTGGNGYTF. The CDR3 region has the DNA TGTGCCAGTCACCAGACAGGGGGCAATGGCTACACCTTC. Full variable domain (outside the CDR3, taken from reference TRBV19 and TRBJ1-2): DGGITQSPKYLFRKEGQNVTLSCEQNLNHDAMYWYRQDPGQGLRLIYYSQIVNDFQKGDIAEGYSVSREKKESFPLTVTSAQKNPTAFYLCASHQTGGNGYTFGSGTRLTVV.

The CDR3 DNA is TGTGCCAGCAGTCGGGTTTTCGGGACAGATAAAGGTGGAAAACTGTTTTTT. It encodes CASSRVFGTDKGGKLFF. The rearrangement joins TRBV6-6 to TRBJ1-4, with 7 bases lining up with TRBD1. V was pared by 5 bases and J by 10 bases, with 19 bases of the junction left unmatched. The CDR3 has 17 amino acids. The germline gives CDR1 MNHNY, CDR2 SVGAGI (reference sequence).

The CDR3 coding sequence is TGCGCCAGCAGCCAAGATCCAGGATATCAGCCCCAGCATTTT. This translates into CASSQDPGYQPQHF. This chain links TRBV4-1 with TRBJ1-5; D uncertain. V was pared by 0 bases and J by 5 bases, with 8 bases between. Germline lookup yields CDR1 MGHRA and CDR2 YSYEKL. The CDR3 runs 14 residues.

The rearrangement uses TRBV5-4 and TRBJ2-7; TRBD1 agrees at 8 bases. The CDR3 covers 16 residues. Germline CDR1 is SGHNT and CDR2 is YYREEE (reference sequence). Losses at the gene ends were 0 bases for V and 0 bases for J; bases not matched to a gene: 5. The CDR3 protein is CASSLGADRGSYEQYF. The CDR3 DNA reads TGTGCCAGCAGCTTGGGGGCTGACAGGGGCTCCTACGAGCAGTACTTC.

The chain employs TRBV5-1 and TRBJ2-1; TRBD2 aligns across 16 bases. V lost 3 bases and J lost 0; bases outside the gene matches: 12. The CDR3 runs 21 residues. Germline V gene sequence: CDR1 SGHRS, CDR2 YFSETQ. This CDR3 reads CASSSGTSGRASLVSYNEQFF. The CDR3, as DNA: TGCGCCAGCAGCTCGGGGACTAGCGGGAGGGCCTCTCTTGTCTCCTACAATGAGCAGTTCTTC.

This rearrangement joins TRBV5-1 to TRBJ2-5, with a possible D match to TRBD1 (5 bases). Trimming pared 1 base from V and 5 bases from J, leaving 15 bases between. Looked up from germline, CDR1 is SGHRS and CDR2 is YFSETQ. The CDR3 extends over 15 amino acids. CDR3 loop: CASSLKGLVSETQYF. CDR3 DNA: TGCGCCAGCAGCTTGAAGGGGCTAGTTTCCGAGACCCAGTACTTC.

The chain combines TRBV7-9 with TRBJ1-6; D remains ambiguous. The V gene lost 5 bases and the J gene lost 9 bases, with 11 bases spanning the gap. The CDR3 length is 13 residues. In germline, CDR1 is SEHNR, CDR2 FQNEAQ (reference sequence). CDR3 in amino acids: CASSRTSSSPLHF. The CDR3 region has the DNA TGTGCCAGCAGCCGGACTTCTTCTTCACCCCTCCACTTT.

The rearrangement joins TRBV7-2 to TRBJ1-6, with TRBD1 matching over 7 bases. Trimming cost V 2 bases and J 8 bases; bases outside gene matches: 6. The CDR3 covers 15 residues. Germline V gene sequence: CDR1 SGHTA, CDR2 FQGNSA. CDR3 sequence: CASSLRQGGYSPLHF. CDR3 DNA: TGTGCCAGCAGCTTACGGCAGGGGGGTTATTCACCCCTCCACTTT.

V and J are TRBV6-5 and TRBJ1-2; the D is unclear. There are 14 residues in the CDR3. Germline CDR1 and CDR2: MNHEY and SVGAGI. The V gene lost 0 bases and the J gene lost 4 bases, with 9 bases spanning the gap. The CDR3 spells CASSYSSGGYGYTF. CDR3 in DNA: TGTGCCAGCAGTTACTCATCCGGCGGCTATGGCTACACCTTC.

The chain couples TRBV10-3 to TRBJ1-2, with 8 bases matching TRBD1. Germline CDR1 is ENHRY and CDR2 is SYGVKD. This CDR3 has 16 residues. Losses at the gene ends were 2 bases for V and 0 bases for J; bases not matched to a gene: 5. This CDR3 is CAISELGQEANYGYTF. Here the CDR3 DNA reads TGTGCCATCAGTGAGCTGGGACAGGAAGCTAACTATGGCTACACCTTC.

V and J are TRBV9 and TRBJ2-7; 11 nucleotides line up with TRBD2. The V gene's germline CDR1 is SGDLS and CDR2 YYNGEE. V lost 4 bases and J lost 1; bases outside the gene matches: 4. The CDR3 totals 15 residues. This CDR3 reads CASSLGTSGSYEQYF. The CDR3 coding sequence is TGTGCCAGCAGCCTTGGGACTAGCGGTTCCTACGAGCAGTACTTC.

The chain carries TRBV2 and TRBJ1-2; maybe TRBD1 (5 bases). V lost 10 bases and J 4 bases, leaving 13 bases between the germline ends. The CDR3 consists of 12 residues. Germline CDR1 is SNHLY and CDR2 is FYNNEI. Here the CDR3 DNA reads TGTGCCACCTACGACAGAATCTATGGCTACACCTTC. Its translation: CATYDRIYGYTF. Based on the CDR3 plus reference TRBV2 and TRBJ1-2, the full variable domain is EPEVTQTPSHQVTQMGQEVILRCVPISNHLYFYWYRQILGQKVEFLVSFYNNEISEKSEIFDDQFSVERPDGSNFTLKIRSTKLEDSAMYFCATYDRIYGYTFGSGTRLTVV.

The chain links TRBV6-5 to TRBJ1-2, with 8 nucleotides matching TRBD1. This CDR3 region has 16 residues. The junction had 15 bases not matched to a gene; V was cut back by 4 bases and J by 8 bases. Germline CDR1 reads MNHEY; CDR2 reads SVGAGI. CDR3 DNA sequence: TGTGCCAGCAGTTCCCTCACCGGGCAGGGGGCGGTGGGCTACACCTTC. It specifies CASSSLTGQGAVGYTF.